Below, 30 T cell receptor beta chains from the same sample are listed, as sequenced in a study of T-cell memory formation after mild COVID-19. A single record per CDR3 protein comes from TCRdb applying MiXCR to the 5' RACE reads. Of 500,000 to 550,000 distinct CDR3 sequences in the sample, around 21% were seen once. The sample taken for sequencing was PBMCs or a T cell subset sorted from them (not recorded which). Receptor source: an adult woman who had mild COVID-19 (a few samples of this study predate the infection). Cell type and time point are not known.

This clonotype was picked up a small number of times. The chain combines TRBV7-6 with TRBJ2-3, with D perhaps TRBD1 or TRBD2 (5 bases each). The CDR3 has 14 amino acids. From germline, CDR1 is SGHVS and CDR2 FNYEAQ. V lost 8 bases, J lost 3 bases, and 15 bases lay in between. In DNA form, the CDR3 reads TGTGCCAGCGCTGAGGGGTGGAGGACAGATACGCAGTATTTT. This encodes CASAEGWRTDTQYF.

This chain joins TRBV4-3 and TRBJ2-5, with 7 positions matching TRBD1. Germline trimming cut 5 bases from V and 5 bases from J; bases unmatched to any gene: 8. Germline CDR1 reads LGHNA; CDR2 reads YSLEER. The CDR3 loop spans 14 amino acids. The CDR3 DNA reads as TGCGCCAGCAGCTCACACAGGGGCACGGAGACCCAGTACTTC. Encoded protein: CASSSHRGTETQYF.

The gene calls are TRBV24-1 and TRBJ2-1, with D tentatively TRBD2 (8 bases). Germline-derived CDR1 and CDR2 are KGHDR and SFDVKD. There are 17 residues in the CDR3. V lost 3 bases, J lost 7 bases, and 21 bases lay in between. The CDR3 loop reads CATSDPRGGQTQNEQFF. The CDR3 DNA follows: TGTGCCACCAGTGATCCCCGGGGGGGACAGACTCAAAATGAGCAGTTCTTC.

This clonotype turned up a few times. The V gene is TRBV20-1, the J gene TRBJ2-7; D might be TRBD1 (5 bases). The CDR3 consists of 12 residues. V lost 6 bases to trimming and J lost 3 bases, with 12 bases between them. Germline V CDR1 and CDR2: DFQATT, SNEGSKA (reference sequence). This CDR3 reads CSASRGGYEQYF. The CDR3 nucleotides read TGCAGTGCCTCAAGGGGCGGCTACGAGCAGTACTTC.

This clonotype was seen only a few times. The genes are TRBV14 and TRBJ2-7; tentative D call: TRBD1 (6 bases). Trimming pared 4 bases from V and 5 bases from J, leaving 12 bases between. Germline values: CDR1 SGHDN, CDR2 FVKESK. The CDR3 totals 13 residues. The CDR3 region has the DNA TGTGCCAGCAGCCGCAATCAGGGGCACGAGCAGTACTTC. This codes for CASSRNQGHEQYF.

The chain carries TRBV6-1 and TRBJ2-7; D gene uncertain. Germline V gene sequence: CDR1 MNHNS, CDR2 SASEGT. CDR3 length: 13 residues. The CDR3 reads CASSEALDYEQYV. CDR3 nucleotide sequence: TGTGCCAGCAGCGAAGCCTTAGACTACGAGCAGTACGTC.

This clonotype was observed a few times. The chain combines TRBV15 with TRBJ2-7, with 7 bases lining up with TRBD2. CDR1 is LNHNV and CDR2 is YYDKDF in the germline V gene (reference sequence). The CDR3 spans 14 residues. Unmatched junction bases numbered 8, after V lost 5 bases and J lost 4 bases. The CDR3 loop is CATSGVREGYEQYF. In DNA, the CDR3 is TGTGCCACCAGCGGGGTGAGGGAGGGTTACGAGCAGTACTTC.

This clonotype appeared a few times. V and J are TRBV5-1 and TRBJ2-7; no reliable D call. V gave up 0 bases and J gave up 0 bases, with 13 bases separating them. Germline V gene sequence: CDR1 SGHRS, CDR2 YFSETQ. This CDR3 has 16 residues. CDR3 residues: CASSLGNTHYSYEQYF. Written as DNA, the CDR3 is TGCGCCAGCAGCTTGGGGAATACCCACTACTCCTACGAGCAGTACTTC. Full variable domain (missing parts from reference TRBV5-1 and TRBJ2-7): KAGVTQTPRYLIKTRGQQVTLSCSPISGHRSVSWYQQTPGQGLQFLFEYFSETQRNKGNFPGRFSGRQFSNSRSEMNVSTLELGDSALYLCASSLGNTHYSYEQYFGPGTRLTVT.

The V gene is TRBV7-8, the J gene TRBJ1-2; D possibly corresponds to TRBD1 (5 bases). The CDR3 totals 13 residues. Trimming removed 1 base at V and 8 bases at J, with 11 bases between. Looked up from germline, CDR1 is SGHVS and CDR2 is FQNEAQ. The chain's CDR3 is CASSLGGAAGYTF. The CDR3, as DNA: TGTGCCAGCAGCTTAGGTGGGGCGGCGGGCTACACCTTC.

The chain is built from TRBV7-3 and TRBJ2-1; D possibly corresponds to TRBD2 (6 bases). Germline V gene sequence: CDR1 SGHTA, CDR2 FQGTGA. V lost 5 bases and J 8 bases, leaving 22 bases between the germline ends. The CDR3 has 16 residues. The chain's CDR3 is CASSDRAGGSIHEQFF. CDR3 nucleotides: TGTGCCAGCAGCGACCGGGCTGGAGGGAGTATTCATGAGCAGTTCTTC.

This sequence joins TRBV5-1 and TRBJ2-5; 14 positions agree with TRBD2. The germline V gene has CDR1 SGHRS and CDR2 YFSETQ. The V and J ends lost 4 bases and 2 bases, in that order; junction bases with no gene match: 7. The CDR3 contains 17 residues. CDR3 coding DNA: TGCGCCAGCAGCCTAGGGACTAGCGGGGGATATCAAGAGACCCAGTACTTC. This sequence encodes CASSLGTSGGYQETQYF.

The CDR3, as DNA: TGTGCCAGCAGCCACCTACTAGGGACCGACTCCTACGAGCAGTACTTC. This translates into CASSHLLGTDSYEQYF. The V call is TRBV4-2, the J call TRBJ2-7, with D perhaps assigned TRBD1 or TRBD2 (5 bases each). Trimming shortened V by 3 bases and J by 0 bases, and 15 bases separated the two germline ends. CDR1 and CDR2 from the germline V gene are LGHNA and YNFKEQ. This CDR3 contains 16 residues.

The chain recombines TRBV4-1 with TRBJ2-1, with 7 bases fitting TRBD2. The CDR3 consists of 15 residues. Germline V gene data show CDR1 as MGHRA and CDR2 as YSYEKL. The J segment lost 7 bases and the V segment lost 4 bases, leaving 10 bases of the junction unmatched. The CDR3 coding sequence is TGCGCCAGCAGCCTTCCCAGCGGGGTTACGAATGAGCAGTTCTTC. This sequence encodes CASSLPSGVTNEQFF.

The chain has TRBV3-1 and TRBJ2-7; 9 nucleotides match TRBD2. Germline CDR1 LGHDT, CDR2 YNNKEL (reference sequence). Trimming removed 0 bases from V and 9 bases from J; junction bases left unmatched: 6. This CDR3 comprises 14 residues. The CDR3 is CASSQEAGGPVQYF. CDR3 DNA: TGTGCCAGCAGCCAAGAGGCGGGGGGGCCGGTGCAGTACTTC.

The chain uses TRBV12-3 or TRBV12-4 and TRBJ2-1, with D unclear. This CDR3 comprises 13 residues. The V and J ends lost 7 bases and 11 bases respectively, with 18 bases between them. The CDR3 region has the DNA TGTGCCAGCACCACCGGCGCCCTTCGTAAGCAGTTCTTC. Protein: CASTTGALRKQFF.

The rearrangement uses TRBV7-9 and TRBJ1-1, with D perhaps TRBD1 (5 bases). Germline CDR1 is SEHNR and CDR2 is FQNEAQ (reference sequence). Trimming took 5 bases from V and 0 from J, leaving 10 bases between them. The CDR3 sequence is 14 residues long. As DNA, the CDR3 is TGTGCCAGCAGCGAGGACACCATGAACACTGAAGCTTTCTTT. As protein: CASSEDTMNTEAFF.

This clonotype has only a few counts. V usage is TRBV4-2 and J usage is TRBJ2-7, with 9 bases fitting TRBD1. Germline CDR1 reads LGHNA; CDR2 reads YNFKEQ. V was clipped by 8 bases and J by 4 bases; unmatched bases: 9. This CDR3 has 14 amino acids. CDR3 loop: CASAAGTGQYEQYF. DNA for the CDR3: TGTGCCAGCGCCGCCGGGACAGGGCAGTACGAGCAGTACTTC.

V gene TRBV15 combines with J gene TRBJ1-1; D uncertain. Trimming shortened V by 0 bases and J by 0 bases, and 5 bases separated the two germline ends. Germline CDR1 is LNHNV and CDR2 is YYDKDF (reference sequence). CDR3 size: 14 residues. CDR3 bases: TGTGCCACCAGCAGAGATCAGTTGAACACTGAAGCTTTCTTT. It encodes CATSRDQLNTEAFF.

The V gene is TRBV6-5, the J gene TRBJ2-1; D unclear. This CDR3 region has 18 residues. V shed 7 bases and J shed 0 bases, with 22 bases lying between them. CDR1 and CDR2 (germline): MNHEY, SVGAGI. CDR3 loop: CASTQFVGEDSSYNEQFF. In DNA form, the CDR3 reads TGTGCCAGCACCCAATTTGTGGGTGAGGATAGCTCCTACAATGAGCAGTTCTTC.

A few counts support this clonotype. The CDR3 DNA reads TGTGCCAGCTCCAGGGGGGAGTCCTATGGCTACACCTTC. Its protein is CASSRGESYGYTF. The chain uses TRBV2 and TRBJ1-2; 7 nucleotides line up with TRBD1. Germline V CDR1 and CDR2: SNHLY, FYNNEI. V shed 8 bases and J 4 bases; nucleotides not matched to a gene: 7. This CDR3 is built from 13 residues.

The chain links TRBV25-1 to TRBJ2-1, with 12 nucleotides matching TRBD2. There are 17 residues in the CDR3. Germline values: CDR1 MGHDK, CDR2 SYGVNS. Losses at the gene ends were 5 bases for V and 7 bases for J; bases not matched to a gene: 12. The CDR3 sequence is CASSLSSGRARYNEQFF. The CDR3 DNA sequence: TGTGCCAGCAGTTTGTCTAGCGGGAGGGCCCGGTATAATGAGCAGTTCTTC.

The CDR3, as DNA: TGTGCCAGCAGTTACGGGGGGCCTCGAAGTCAGCCCCAGCATTTT. Residues: CASSYGGPRSQPQHF. The V gene is TRBV6-5, the J gene TRBJ1-5, with D possibly TRBD1 on 6 matching bases. V was pared by 2 bases and J by 6 bases, with 14 bases between. CDR3 length: 15 amino acids. Germline CDR1 MNHEY, CDR2 SVGAGI.

Comment on this clonotype: The conserved final phenylalanine or tryptophan is absent from the CDR3, which likely points to a read error. The chain recombines TRBV27 with TRBJ2-7, with 14 positions matching TRBD2. The CDR3 consists of 14 residues. Looked up from germline, CDR1 is MNHEY and CDR2 is SMNVEV (reference sequence). The V and J ends lost 10 bases and 7 bases, in that order; junction bases with no gene match: 9. The CDR3 coding sequence is TGTGCCACCATGGGACTAGCGGGAGTTGGAGAGCAGTACTTA. Its protein product is CATMGLAGVGEQYL.

The J gene is TRBJ2-5, the V gene TRBV7-9; D unclear. This CDR3 spans 14 amino acids. V shed 3 bases and J shed 0 bases, with 8 bases lying between them. Germline CDR1 and CDR2: SEHNR and FQNEAQ (reference sequence). The CDR3 loop is CASSFVSNQETQYF. DNA for the CDR3: TGTGCCAGCAGCTTCGTCTCTAACCAAGAGACCCAGTACTTC. The full variable domain, with the rest looked up from reference TRBV7-9 and TRBJ2-5, is DTGVSQNPRHKITKRGQNVTFRCDPISEHNRLYWYRQTLGQGPEFLTYFQNEAQLEKSRLLSDRFSAERPKGSFSTLEIQRTEQGDSAMYLCASSFVSNQETQYFGPGTRLLVL.

This rearrangement joins TRBV12-3 or TRBV12-4 to TRBJ1-2; no definite D call. Trimming pared 6 bases from V and 0 bases from J, leaving 14 bases between. The CDR3 consists of 15 residues. The CDR3 DNA sequence: TGTGCCAGCAGACTGGCGGCAGGCCCTAACTATGGCTACACCTTC. Protein sequence: CASRLAAGPNYGYTF.

The DNA of the CDR3 is TGTGCCATCAGGGAAGGACAGGGGGGCCAGCCCCAGCATTTT. This gives the protein CAIREGQGGQPQHF. This rearrangement joins TRBV10-3 to TRBJ1-5, with 10 bases lining up with TRBD1. V was pared by 6 bases and J by 7 bases, with 6 bases of the junction left unmatched. The germline V gene has CDR1 ENHRY and CDR2 SYGVKD. The length of the CDR3 is 14 residues.

V usage is TRBV5-1 and J usage is TRBJ2-7, with TRBD2 matching 8 bases. Unmatched junction bases numbered 7, after V lost 2 bases and J lost 0 bases. The CDR3 runs 16 residues. Germline-derived CDR1 and CDR2 are SGHRS and YFSETQ. Here the CDR3 reads CASSLYAGGTSYEQYF. The CDR3, as DNA: TGCGCCAGCAGCTTATACGCGGGGGGAACCTCCTACGAGCAGTACTTC.

This clonotype was seen more than once but under ten times. J is TRBJ2-5 and V is TRBV30; D remains ambiguous. Germline CDR1 GTSNPN, CDR2 SVGIG (reference sequence). The CDR3 covers 13 residues. V was pared by 4 bases and J by 2 bases, with 11 bases between. This CDR3 is CAWNRNRQETQYF. The CDR3 nucleotides read TGTGCCTGGAACCGGAACCGACAAGAGACCCAGTACTTC.

The chain couples TRBV4-1 to TRBJ2-3; 9 bases line up with TRBD2. CDR3 length: 16 amino acids. J gave up 4 bases and V 3 bases, and 8 bases lay outside the gene matches. CDR1 is MGHRA, CDR2 YSYEKL, per germline. CDR3 coding DNA: TGCGCCAGCAGCCAGGTAGCGGGGGCCAGGGCAGATACGCAGTATTTT. This gives the protein CASSQVAGARADTQYF.

Note on this clonotype: One junction end disagrees with the germline gene, perhaps due to a read error. V gene TRBV7-7 combines with J gene TRBJ2-7, with D uncertain. This CDR3 region has 15 residues. Germline V gives CDR1 SSHAT, CDR2 FNYEAQ (reference sequence). The CDR3 spells CASSPASRGSYEQYF. In DNA, the CDR3 is TGTGCTAGCAGCCCCGCCTCTAGAGGATCCTACGAGCAGTACTTC.